One and the same sample provided the 5 T cell receptor beta chains below, sequenced in a study of Ad26.COV2.S vaccination and SARS-CoV-2 variants. Generated by immunoSEQ multiplex PCR, the TCRdb table keeps only in-frame clones and is missing some. The sample contains around 340,000 clones, 85% to 90% of which appear only once. The treatment here: some 19 received Ad26.COV2.S at low or high dose, single or two shots; several received placebo; per-sample allocation not given. Samples came from day 63 after the first vaccine or placebo injection. This specimen was peripheral blood, taken in a trial of Ad26.COV2.S vaccine versus placebo. These receptors were taken from a person between 18 and 60 years old who received the Ad26.COV2.S COVID-19 vaccine or a placebo.

CDR3 amino acids: CSASRDRDDEQFF. DNA for the CDR3: TGCAGTGCTAGTCGGGACAGGGACGATGAGCAGTTCTTC. The chain combines TRBV20-1 with TRBJ2-1; 9 bases are shared with TRBD1. With V trimmed by 3 bases and J by 8 bases, 5 bases remained unmatched. The CDR3 covers 13 residues. Germline V gives CDR1 DFQATT, CDR2 SNEGSKA (reference sequence).

On this clone: Other nucleotide sequences from this sample produce the same CDR3. V and J are TRBV4-3 and TRBJ1-5; unclear D gene. V was cut by 0 bases and J by 4 bases, with 10 bases left in between. CDR3 length equals 15 residues. The germline V gene encodes CDR1 LGHNA and CDR2 YSLEER. In DNA form, the CDR3 reads TGCGCCAGCAGCCAAGAATGGGAGATAAATCAGCCCCAGCATTTT. Translating gives CASSQEWEINQPQHF.

This clone has only one observation. The V call is TRBV5-4, the J call TRBJ2-1, with 7 bases fitting TRBD1. V was clipped by 4 bases and J by 4 bases; unmatched bases: 8. The CDR3 is made up of 15 amino acids. CDR1 is SGHNT, CDR2 YYREEE, per germline (reference sequence). The CDR3: CASSPPAGGYNEQFF. The CDR3 nucleotides read TGTGCCAGCAGCCCACCGGCAGGGGGATACAATGAGCAGTTCTTC.

The rearrangement uses TRBV5-1 and TRBJ2-1; 11 bases align to TRBD2. With V trimmed by 5 bases and J by 8 bases, 6 bases remained unmatched. CDR1 SGHRS and CDR2 YFSETQ come from the germline V gene. CDR3 size: 14 residues. CDR3 region: CASSLAGGGYEQFF. The CDR3 DNA follows: TGCGCCAGCAGTTTAGCGGGAGGGGGATATGAGCAGTTCTTC.

J is TRBJ2-3 and V is TRBV9; 10 nucleotides align to TRBD1. This CDR3 is built from 15 residues. CDR1 and CDR2 from the germline V gene are SGDLS and YYNGEE. J was trimmed by 5 bases and V by 4 bases; bases with no gene match: 7. The CDR3 coding sequence is TGTGCCAGCAGCACCGGACAGGGGGATATAGATACGCAGTATTTT. It codes for CASSTGQGDIDTQYF.